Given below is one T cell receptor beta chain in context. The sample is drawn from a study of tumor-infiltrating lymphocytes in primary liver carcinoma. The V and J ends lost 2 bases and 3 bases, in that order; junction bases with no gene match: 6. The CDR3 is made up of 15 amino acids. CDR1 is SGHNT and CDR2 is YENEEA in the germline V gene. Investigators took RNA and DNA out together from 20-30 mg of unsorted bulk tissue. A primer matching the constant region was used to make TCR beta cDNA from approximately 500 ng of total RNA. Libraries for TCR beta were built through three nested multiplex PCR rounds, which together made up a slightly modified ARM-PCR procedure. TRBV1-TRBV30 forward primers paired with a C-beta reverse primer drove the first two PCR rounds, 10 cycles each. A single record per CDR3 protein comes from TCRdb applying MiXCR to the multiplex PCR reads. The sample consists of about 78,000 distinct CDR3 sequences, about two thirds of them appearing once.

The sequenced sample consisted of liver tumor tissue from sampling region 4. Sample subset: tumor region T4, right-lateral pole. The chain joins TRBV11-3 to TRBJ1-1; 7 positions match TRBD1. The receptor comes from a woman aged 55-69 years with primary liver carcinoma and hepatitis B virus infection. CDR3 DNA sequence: TGTGCCAGCAGCTTATTGGCAGGGGGAGACACTGAAGCTTTCTTT. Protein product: CASSLLAGGDTEAFF.